These T cell receptor beta chains were read from a single sample in a study of regulatory T cells in long-lasting Graves disease. TCRdb used MiXCR to reprocess the multiplex PCR reads, holding one entry per CDR3 protein. The data contain roughly 510,000 distinct CDR3 sequences, around 16% of them singletons. These data were also filed under a second study, of T cells in Graves' hyperthyroidism and ophthalmopathy.

This specimen was peripheral blood mononuclear cells (PBMCs), taken at new diagnosis, from a patient treated with antithyroid drugs. The receptors originated from a man in his late teens or twenties with Graves disease. Both conserved end residues are part of each CDR3. A D gene is named only where the DNA matches it firmly. Expanded clones get a size class; other rows say once, few or many, or leave the size out.

TRBV4-1	TRBD1	NA	TRBJ1-1	19	TGCGCCAGCAGCCAAGTTCTGGACAGGGTTGCACCTATGAACACTGAAGCTTTCTTT	CASSQVLDRVAPMNTEAFF
TRBV28	NA	many	TRBJ1-1	14	TGTGCCAGCACCCCCAGGGGCGCGGGCACTGAAGCTTTCTTT	CASTPRGAGTEAFF
TRBV9	TRBD1	many	TRBJ1-1	16	TGTGCCAGCAGCGTAGAGCCGGGACAGATGAACACTGAAGCTTTCTTT	CASSVEPGQMNTEAFF
TRBV3-1	NA	NA	TRBJ2-3	17	TGTGCCAGCAGCCATTCCCCGCCGGCGGGCAGAGCAGATACGCAGTATTTT	CASSHSPPAGRADTQYF
TRBV5-1	TRBD1	NA	TRBJ1-4	17	TGCGCCAGCAGCCGTGGACAGGGGCCCGCAACTAATGAAAAACTGTTTTTT	CASSRGQGPATNEKLFF
TRBV11-2	TRBD2	few	TRBJ2-1	17	TGTGCCAGCAGCGTAGGGCTAGCGGGAGCGTTGTACAATGAGCAGTTCTTC	CASSVGLAGALYNEQFF
TRBV20-1	NA	many	TRBJ1-1	14	TGCAGTGCTAGCGGACAGAGCATGAACACTGAAGCTTTCTTT	CSASGQSMNTEAFF
TRBV9	TRBD1	NA	TRBJ1-1	16	TGTGCCAGCAGCGTAACCCCCCAGGGGGGGAACACTGAAGCTTTCTTT	CASSVTPQGGNTEAFF
TRBV2	NA	many	TRBJ2-7	13	TGTGCCAGCAGTGACGGTTTAACCTACGAGCAGTACTTC	CASSDGLTYEQYF
TRBV29-1	TRBD2	NA	TRBJ2-7	12	TGCAGCGTTACGGGACTATCCTCCGAGCAGTACTTC	CSVTGLSSEQYF
TRBV28	NA	many	TRBJ2-1	14	TGTGCCAGCAGTTACCCCGGGAGTTACAATGAGCAGTTCTTC	CASSYPGSYNEQFF
TRBV12-3/TRBV12-4	NA	NA	TRBJ2-7	16	TGTGCCAGCAGTACAAACGGGATATTGAACTCCTACGAGCAGTACTTC	CASSTNGILNSYEQYF
TRBV2	TRBD1	many	TRBJ1-1	17	TGTGCCAGCAGAAAAAAAAAAGACGGGACAGACTACACTGAAGCTTTCTTT	CASRKKKDGTDYTEAFF
TRBV7-9	TRBD2	few	TRBJ2-1	16	TGTGCCAGCAGACGCGGACTAGCGGGTTTCGACAATGAGCAGTTCTTC	CASRRGLAGFDNEQFF
TRBV6-2/TRBV6-3	NA	many	TRBJ1-4	17	TGTGCCAGCAGTTACTCGTTCTGGGGCGGGACTAATGAAAAACTGTTTTTT	CASSYSFWGGTNEKLFF
TRBV5-1	NA	NA	TRBJ2-6	15	TGCGCCAGCAGCTTGGCACCTATTCTGGCCAACGTCCTGACTTTC	CASSLAPILANVLTF
TRBV19	NA	many	TRBJ2-2	15	TGTGCCAGTAGTATCGGAGACGGAGGCACCGGGGAGCTGTTTTTT	CASSIGDGGTGELFF
TRBV4-1	NA	NA	TRBJ2-7	15	TGCGCCAGCAGCCAGCACTTACAGGAGAACTACGAGCAGTACTTC	CASSQHLQENYEQYF
TRBV6-4	TRBD1	NA	TRBJ1-2	12	TGTGCCAGTACCCAGGGGGCGCATGGCTACACCTTC	CASTQGAHGYTF
TRBV2	TRBD2	many	TRBJ2-5	15	TGTGCCAGCAGCGGACTAGCGGGAGAGCGGGAGACCCAGTACTTC	CASSGLAGERETQYF
TRBV6-1	TRBD1	many	TRBJ2-7	15	TGTGCCAGCAGCTCCGGACAGGGGTTCTTCAACGAGCAGTACTTC	CASSSGQGFFNEQYF
TRBV5-1	NA	few	TRBJ1-1	13	TGCGCCAGCCTGGACACCGGTGGCACTGAAGCTTTCTTT	CASLDTGGTEAFF
TRBV5-1	NA	once	TRBJ1-6	12	TGCGCCAGCAGCTTGAGTAGTTCACCCCTCCACTTT	CASSLSSSPLHF
TRBV29-1	NA	many	TRBJ2-7	11	TGCAGCGTTGGTGATGGCTACGAGCAGTACTTC	CSVGDGYEQYF
TRBV7-9	NA	few	TRBJ2-4	12	TGTGCCAGCAGCACTGTTGGAGGCATTCAGTACTTC	CASSTVGGIQYF
TRBV7-9	NA	NA	TRBJ2-7	15	TGTGCCAGCGGGACTCGGGTGGCGGCGGCCTACGAGCAGTACTTC	CASGTRVAAAYEQYF
TRBV5-1	NA	NA	TRBJ2-5	16	TGCGCCAGCAGCTGGGGCCTTAGGCAGTACCAAGAGACCCAGTACTTC	CASSWGLRQYQETQYF
TRBV19	NA	NA	TRBJ1-4	17	TGTGCCAGTAACATCGGGGCAGCGTCCCGCCGAAATGAAAAACTGTTTTTT	CASNIGAASRRNEKLFF
TRBV5-5	NA	NA	TRBJ2-1	13	TGTGCCAGCAGCTTATTTCCCTCCAATGAGCAGTTCTTC	CASSLFPSNEQFF